This TCR beta chain was found in a study of cytomegalovirus exposure and HLA in healthy donors (dated by TCRdb to the late 2010s). General notes on the study: A later analysis indicated that the roughly 120 validation repertoires were generated on the platform also employed for the roughly 650 repertoires of the first cohort. The study aimed to test whether cataloging public T cell receptors could reveal signatures of past pathogen exposure. A separate validation cohort of about 110 different subjects was used in addition to the 666-subject first cohort. To predict cytomegalovirus infection status, the study brought together high-throughput TCR immunosequencing, statistical association of individual TCRs with disease status, and machine learning. Overall study results and their limits: All 120 repertoires were used to score co-occurrence in the validation cohort in a later analysis, because that analysis had no HLA typing for the cohort. In vitro tests confirmed that three of the cytomegalovirus-associated TCR beta chains recognize cytomegalovirus antigens. Across donors, most TCR sequences were observed very rarely, whereas some public TCRs were present in many individuals. The authors suggested that the approach could potentially be generalized to other disease states and immunological phenotypes. The study listed approximately 150 TCR beta chains as associated with cytomegalovirus. Cytomegalovirus status was reported to be diagnosed by the classifier with high specificity and sensitivity in both the original and validation cohorts. Of the cluster scores, roughly 95% were above 0 in a later analysis, which found that TCRs clustered in the first cohort also tended to co-occur in the 130 or so validation repertoires.

The library was produced with the immunoSEQ multiplex PCR assay. As for how the authors treated the data: A statistical classification framework was built for diagnosing cytomegalovirus status from the catalog of TCR beta chain sequences. TCRdb mirrors the immuneACCESS table, restricted to in-frame sequences. Some clones are absent from its copies; in checked studies, under half trace to an unresolved V gene, and the reason for the others is unknown. V and J calls and clone size are as listed in that table; D and trimming were resolved from the DNA. The sample table records approximately 100,000 clones; around 90% of these occur just once. Clones ranked in the top ten supply roughly 3.7% of the sample. Trimming takes 2 bases from V and 4 bases from J, and the germline ends sit 15 bases apart. The CDR3 holds 16 amino acids from the cysteine to the phenylalanine. Kept here is only the CDR3 DNA, which spans 48 bases and is read in frame from base 1. Looking up the germline V gene (reference sequence) yields CDR1 LNHNV and CDR2 YYDKDF.

Notes on this clone: Its antigen remains unidentified. It has no much larger one-base neighbor in the sample; base qualities were not kept.

Separate from the approximately 700-subject first cohort, the validation cohort of some 130 subjects was the group to which the donors belonged. Material: PBMCs. This receptor was obtained from a woman in her 30s in good health and CMV-seronegative. The chain is encoded by TRBV15 joined to TRBJ2-1; the best D guess is TRBD1, with 6 bases matching. In nucleotides, the sequence is TGTGCCACCAGCAGAACGGGACACGCACTGTACAATGAGCAGTTCTTC. Its coded protein is CATSRTGHALYNEQFF.